The clone carrying this T cell receptor beta chain has a handful of counts. The target antigen is unknown. This sample was taken from a study of blood T cells in healthy people across ages. Study-level results: Diversity figures based on one million T cells were deemed too low. Versus aged donors, long-lived donors had higher diversity and more naive CD4+ cells.

Each sample gave at least 7 million isolated PBMCs. With a J-beta primer mix and a sample-barcoded 5' primer, a second PCR ran 7 to 11 cycles. Using its own MiXCR run on the 5' RACE reads, TCRdb lists one record per CDR3 protein. The table shows 1.5 million to 2 million distinct CDR3 sequences, with 28% occurring only once. The specimen was blood. The receptor was derived from a woman aged 25 to 39 in good health.

CDR3 in DNA: TGCGCCAGCAGCCGAGAGGACAGGGCTAGGGAGGCCCAGTACTTC. The encoded protein is CASSREDRAREAQYF. This chain uses TRBV4-3 with TRBJ2-4, with 8 nucleotides matching TRBD1. This CDR3 comprises 15 residues. The V gene end was trimmed by 4 bases and the J gene end by 13 bases; junction bases not matched to a gene: 15. Germline CDR1 LGHNA, CDR2 YSLEER.